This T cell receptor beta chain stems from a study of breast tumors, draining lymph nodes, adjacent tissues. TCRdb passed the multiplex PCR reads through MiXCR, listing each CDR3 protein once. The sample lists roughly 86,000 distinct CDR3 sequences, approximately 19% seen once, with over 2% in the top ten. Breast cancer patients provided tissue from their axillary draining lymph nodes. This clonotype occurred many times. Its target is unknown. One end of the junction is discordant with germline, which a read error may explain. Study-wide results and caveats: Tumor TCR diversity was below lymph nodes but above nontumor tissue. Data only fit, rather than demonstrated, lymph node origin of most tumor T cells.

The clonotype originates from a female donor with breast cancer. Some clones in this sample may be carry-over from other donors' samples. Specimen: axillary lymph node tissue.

The CDR3 spells CASSDTGGKQPQHF. The CDR3 nucleotides are TGTGCCAGCAGCGATACAGGGGGCAAGCAGCCCCAGCATTTT. The chain couples TRBV6-2 or TRBV6-3 to TRBJ1-5; TRBD1 agrees at 9 bases. The CDR3 loop spans 14 amino acids. Germline V CDR1 and CDR2: MNHEY, SVGEGT.